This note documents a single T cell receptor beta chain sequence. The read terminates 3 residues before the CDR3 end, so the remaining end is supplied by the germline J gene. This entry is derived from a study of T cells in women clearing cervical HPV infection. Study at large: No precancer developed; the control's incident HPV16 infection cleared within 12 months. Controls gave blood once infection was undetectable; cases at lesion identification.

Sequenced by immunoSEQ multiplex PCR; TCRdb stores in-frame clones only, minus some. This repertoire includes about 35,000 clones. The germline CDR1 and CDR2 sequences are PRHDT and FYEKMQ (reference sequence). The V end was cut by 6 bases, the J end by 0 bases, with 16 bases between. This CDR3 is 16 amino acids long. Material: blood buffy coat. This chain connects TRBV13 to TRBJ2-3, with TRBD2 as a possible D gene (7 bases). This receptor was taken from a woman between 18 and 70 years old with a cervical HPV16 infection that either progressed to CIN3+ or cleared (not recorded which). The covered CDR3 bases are TGTGCCAGCAGTCTGGGACGGGGGGCTAGCACAGATACG. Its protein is CASSLGRGASTDT. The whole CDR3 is CASSLGRGASTDTQYF. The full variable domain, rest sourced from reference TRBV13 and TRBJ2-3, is AAGVIQSPRHLIKEKRETATLKCYPIPRHDTVYWYQQGPGQDPQFLISFYEKMQSDKGSIPDRFSAQQFSDYHSELNMSSLELGDSALYFCASSLGRGASTDTQYFGPGTRLTVL.